One and the same sample provided the 27 T cell receptor beta chains below, sequenced in a study of PD-1 blockade in classical Hodgkin lymphoma. Time point described: cycle 4 day 1 (C4D1), after six to seven weeks of nivolumab. All trial patients relapsed after autologous stem cell transplantation. Produced via immunoSEQ multiplex PCR; TCRdb's table is partial and in-frame only. The sample has about 46,000 clones, approximately 76% seen once. Sequenced here: peripheral blood mononuclear cells (PBMCs), sampled before the fourth cycle of nivolumab. The origin of the receptors is a human donor with classical Hodgkin lymphoma.

The rearrangement joins TRBV4-1 to TRBJ2-7; D gene unclear. Trimming pared 3 bases from V and 7 bases from J, leaving 16 bases between. The CDR3 is 14 residues long. CDR1 and CDR2 (germline): MGHRA, YSYEKL. CDR3 protein: CASSQVHPSREQYF. As DNA, the CDR3 is TGCGCCAGCAGCCAGGTCCATCCGTCTAGGGAGCAGTACTTC.

V and J are TRBV9 and TRBJ2-7; the D gene is possibly TRBD2 (6 bases). CDR3 length: 14 residues. The germline V and J ends were trimmed by 0 bases and 5 bases, with 12 bases remaining between them. Germline V lookup: CDR1 SGDLS, CDR2 YYNGEE. The CDR3 sequence: CASSVDGSLNEQYF. The CDR3 DNA follows: TGTGCCAGCAGCGTAGACGGGAGTCTCAACGAGCAGTACTTC.

The rearrangement joins TRBV4-3 to TRBJ2-7; 9 bases align to TRBD1. The ends lost 4 bases at V and 3 bases at J; junction bases unmatched: 4. Germline CDR1 reads LGHNA; CDR2 reads YSLEER. The CDR3 spans 14 residues. CDR3 DNA sequence: TGCGCCAGCAGCCTCGGGACAGGGTTCTACGAGCAGTACTTC. It is translated as CASSLGTGFYEQYF.

This clone was seen a few times. The chain uses TRBV5-4 and TRBJ1-1; D possibly corresponds to TRBD1 (5 bases). CDR1 SGHNT and CDR2 YYREEE come from the germline V gene (reference sequence). Trimming left V 0 bases short and J 6 bases short, with 12 bases between. The length of the CDR3 is 14 residues. Here the CDR3 reads CASSLDTGFSEAFF. CDR3 coding DNA: TGTGCCAGCAGCTTGGATACAGGTTTCTCTGAAGCTTTCTTT.

The V gene is TRBV9, the J gene TRBJ1-1, with TRBD1 identical over 7 bases. CDR1 and CDR2 (germline): SGDLS, YYNGEE. The V gene end was trimmed by 4 bases and the J gene end by 6 bases; junction bases not matched to a gene: 6. The CDR3 has 13 residues. The CDR3 sequence: CASSPPTGPEAFF. DNA of the CDR3: TGTGCCAGCAGCCCTCCGACAGGGCCTGAAGCTTTCTTT. The full variable domain, in which reference TRBV9 and TRBJ1-1 provide the parts outside the CDR3, is DSGVTQTPKHLITATGQRVTLRCSPRSGDLSVYWYQQSLDQGLQFLIQYYNGEERAKGNILERFSAQQFPDLHSELNLSSLELGDSALYFCASSPPTGPEAFFGQGTRLTVV.

The chain carries TRBV6-6 and TRBJ1-1, with 7 nucleotides matching TRBD1. Unmatched junction bases numbered 10, after V lost 7 bases and J lost 5 bases. CDR3 length equals 14 residues. Germline V gene sequence: CDR1 MNHNY, CDR2 SVGAGI (reference sequence). The CDR3 spells CASTLDRVGTEAFF. CDR3 DNA sequence: TGTGCCAGCACCCTCGACAGGGTGGGGACTGAAGCTTTCTTT.

V gene TRBV6-5 combines with J gene TRBJ2-2; D is possibly TRBD1 (6 bases). Germline CDR1 reads MNHEY; CDR2 reads SVGAGI. CDR3 length: 16 residues. Trimming cost V 0 bases and J 5 bases, with 13 bases left between them. Here the CDR3 DNA reads TGTGCCAGCAGTTACTCGTTAGGTCAGGGGACCGGGGAGCTGTTTTTT. Amino acids: CASSYSLGQGTGELFF.

V and J are TRBV10-1 and TRBJ2-6; no reliable D call. V lost 5 bases and J 5 bases, leaving 22 bases between the germline ends. The CDR3 sequence is 18 residues long. Germline-derived CDR1 and CDR2 are WNHNN and SYGVQD (reference sequence). For the CDR3, the DNA is TGCGCCAGCAGTAGTTCGCTAAGATCGCAAAGTCGGGCCAACGTCCTGACTTTC. It codes for CASSSSLRSQSRANVLTF.

The CDR3 DNA reads TGTGCCAGTAGCCCTTTGGACAGGGGGCAGGGTCAGCCCCAGCATTTT. The encoded protein is CASSPLDRGQGQPQHF. The rearrangement links TRBV19 to TRBJ1-5, with 11 bases matching TRBD1. Germline lookup yields CDR1 LNHDA and CDR2 SQIVND (reference sequence). The J segment lost 6 bases and the V segment lost 6 bases, leaving 10 bases of the junction unmatched. The CDR3 length is 16 residues.

This chain connects TRBV11-2 to TRBJ1-3, with no clear D. Trimming took 3 bases from V and 6 from J, leaving 18 bases between them. The CDR3 has 16 amino acids. Germline assignment: CDR1 SGHAT and CDR2 FQNNGV. CDR3 coding DNA: TGTGCCAGCAGCTTCCTCTTAGGCACCATCTTAAACACCATATATTTT. Translated: CASSFLLGTILNTIYF.

The V gene is TRBV9, the J gene TRBJ2-2; TRBD1 aligns across 9 bases. The CDR3 consists of 16 residues. CDR1 is SGDLS and CDR2 is YYNGEE in the germline V gene. V trimming: 4 bases; J trimming: 8 bases; junction bases outside the gene matches: 12. CDR3 in amino acids: CASSKRTGALGGELFF. The DNA for the CDR3 is TGTGCCAGCAGCAAGCGGACAGGGGCCCTGGGAGGGGAGCTGTTTTTT.

This clone came up a few times. The V gene is TRBV6-5, the J gene TRBJ2-3; D is uncertain. Trimming cost V 8 bases and J 0 bases, with 12 bases left between them. Germline V gives CDR1 MNHEY, CDR2 SVGAGI. This CDR3 spans 14 amino acids. CDR3 sequence (DNA): TGTGCCAGCGGAAGAATTCAAAGCACAGATACGCAGTATTTT. Amino acids: CASGRIQSTDTQYF.

This chain connects TRBV4-3 to TRBJ2-7, with D hard to call. This CDR3 contains 13 residues. Germline V lookup: CDR1 LGHNA, CDR2 YSLEER. The V end was cut by 1 base, the J end by 2 bases, with 6 bases between. This CDR3 is CASSQAAAYEQYF. In DNA, the CDR3 is TGCGCCAGCAGCCAAGCCGCAGCCTACGAGCAGTACTTC.

Concerning this clone itself: Other DNA sequences in the sample encode the same CDR3. The genes are TRBV4-1 and TRBJ2-7, with 9 bases fitting TRBD1. Germline V gives CDR1 MGHRA, CDR2 YSYEKL. V dropped 0 bases and J dropped 4; count of bases not matched to a gene: 4. The CDR3 loop spans 15 amino acids. CDR3 coding DNA: TGCGCCAGCAGCCAAGATCGGGGACAGGGATACGAGCAGTACTTC. Translated: CASSQDRGQGYEQYF.

This clone was observed a few times. The rearrangement links TRBV6-5 to TRBJ2-7; D not resolved. Trimming took off 6 bases at V and 1 base at J, with 10 bases between the two ends. This CDR3 is built from 13 residues. The germline CDR1 and CDR2 sequences are MNHEY and SVGAGI. Here the CDR3 DNA reads TGTGCCAGCAGCCTCCTAAGGTCCTACGAGCAGTACTTC. Its translation is CASSLLRSYEQYF.

This chain connects TRBV6-7 to TRBJ2-7, with 7 bases matching TRBD1. TRBV6-7 is treated as an ORF (open reading frame) with a function not yet certain. CDR3 size: 13 residues. The V segment lost 6 bases and the J segment 1 base; nucleotides outside the gene matches: 3. The CDR3 loop reads CASSQGQSYEQYF. CDR3 nucleotide sequence: TGTGCCAGCAGCCAGGGACAGTCCTACGAGCAGTACTTC.

This chain links TRBV4-1 with TRBJ1-6; D gene ambiguous. The CDR3 loop spans 15 amino acids. V lost 1 base and J lost 7, with 11 bases in between. Germline V CDR1 and CDR2: MGHRA, YSYEKL. In nucleotides, the CDR3 is TGCGCCAGCAGCCAAGCTTTGGAGAGCAATTCACCCCTCCACTTT. It translates to CASSQALESNSPLHF.

The chain couples TRBV9 to TRBJ2-1; unclear D gene. Deletions cut 0 bases from V and 5 bases from J, with 6 bases between. Germline values: CDR1 SGDLS, CDR2 YYNGEE. CDR3 length equals 13 residues. CDR3 in DNA: TGTGCCAGCAGCGTAGCCCGAAACAATGAGCAGTTCTTC. Translation: CASSVARNNEQFF.

J is TRBJ2-1 and V is TRBV15; D gene ambiguous. The germline V and J ends were trimmed by 1 base and 1 base, with 8 bases remaining between them. The CDR3 runs to 15 residues. CDR1 is LNHNV, CDR2 YYDKDF, per germline (reference sequence). The CDR3 sequence: CATSRATSSYNEQFF. In DNA, the CDR3 is TGTGCCACCAGCAGAGCCACGTCTTCCTACAATGAGCAGTTCTTC.

J is TRBJ2-7 and V is TRBV27, with D hard to call. This CDR3 region has 12 residues. CDR1 is MNHEY, CDR2 SMNVEV, per germline (reference sequence). The V end lost 10 bases, the J end lost 1 base, and 11 bases lay between the germline ends. Here the CDR3 reads CATRTESYEQYF. The CDR3 bases are TGTGCCACTCGAACAGAATCCTACGAGCAGTACTTC.

The chain has TRBV11-3 and TRBJ1-1; D is perhaps TRBD1 (5 bases). The CDR3 spans 12 residues. The V end lost 3 bases, the J end lost 5 bases, and 7 bases lay between the germline ends. Germline CDR1 SGHNT, CDR2 YENEEA. CDR3 residues: CASSFRGTEAFF. DNA of the CDR3: TGTGCCAGCAGCTTCCGGGGGACTGAAGCTTTCTTT.

The gene calls are TRBV7-9 and TRBJ2-7; 10 bases fit TRBD2. From germline, CDR1 is SEHNR and CDR2 FQNEAQ (reference sequence). J gave up 0 bases and V 8 bases, and 16 bases lay outside the gene matches. The CDR3 totals 18 residues. The CDR3 nucleotides are TGTGCCAGCTCATACGGCCGGGGGGCTAGCGGGAGCTCCTACGAGCAGTACTTC. Its translation is CASSYGRGASGSSYEQYF.

This clone came up once. Germline and junction disagree at one end, which may indicate a read error. The V call is TRBV25-1, the J call TRBJ1-2; no definite D call. The CDR3 length is 14 residues. Germline V gives CDR1 MGHDK, CDR2 SYGVNS. The CDR3 protein is CASRPDGANFGYTF. The CDR3 region has the DNA TGTGCCAGCAGGCCCGACGGAGCTAACTTTGGCTACACCTTC.

The chain joins TRBV28 to TRBJ2-5; D is uncertain. The ends were cut back, 6 bases at V and 5 bases at J, with 31 bases in the middle. This CDR3 is 19 amino acids long. CDR1 is MDHEN and CDR2 is SYDVKM in the germline V gene. The CDR3, as DNA: TGTGCCAGCAGCTCTCGAAACTTGAATACCTACCGGAATGAGGAGACCCAGTACTTC. Translation gives CASSSRNLNTYRNEETQYF.

This rearrangement joins TRBV5-4 to TRBJ2-5, with D perhaps matching TRBD2 (5 bases). Germline V gene data show CDR1 as SGHNT and CDR2 as YYREEE (reference sequence). Between the trimmed V and J ends, which lost 0 bases and 1 base, there was a span of 10 bases. The CDR3 loop spans 15 amino acids. CDR3 in amino acids: CASSLGRVGQETQYF. The CDR3 coding sequence is TGTGCCAGCAGCTTGGGGCGGGTGGGCCAAGAGACCCAGTACTTC.

V gene TRBV4-3 combines with J gene TRBJ2-2, with D possibly matching TRBD2 (6 bases). This CDR3 contains 16 residues. V was cut by 0 bases and J by 5 bases, with 13 bases left in between. Germline-derived CDR1 and CDR2 are LGHNA and YSLEER. This chain's CDR3 is CASSQDGLSLTGELFF. In DNA form, the CDR3 reads TGCGCCAGCAGCCAAGATGGACTATCCCTGACCGGGGAGCTGTTTTTT.

The chain carries TRBV9 and TRBJ2-1; 11 bases agree with TRBD2. Germline V gene data show CDR1 as SGDLS and CDR2 as YYNGEE. This CDR3 region has 15 residues. J was trimmed by 4 bases and V by 4 bases; bases with no gene match: 4. CDR3 sequence: CASSPTSGSYNEQFF. CDR3 bases: TGTGCCAGCAGCCCTACTAGCGGGAGTTACAATGAGCAGTTCTTC.